This T cell receptor beta chain was sequenced during a study of blood T cell repertoires in COVID-19. On the study more broadly: T cells, B-cell-depleted T cells, or PBMCs provided the cDNA or gDNA that served as material.

V was pared by 6 bases and J by 1 base, with 5 bases of the junction left unmatched. This CDR3 contains 15 residues. Germline V gene lookup returns CDR1 MRHNA and CDR2 SNTAGT. Original methodology: Reference gene primer amplification gave estimated nucleated cell counts. Clones were sequenced by immunoSEQ multiplex PCR, and TCRdb holds only the in-frame ones, with some missing. V and J calls and clone size come straight from that table; D and trimming were deduced from the DNA. Here the sample spans fewer than 130,000 clones, less than 75% being singletons. This clonotype originated in an older woman with acute or convalescent COVID-19. Sequencing input: peripheral blood. The genes are TRBV6-4 and TRBJ2-4; 8 nucleotides match TRBD2. Here the CDR3 DNA reads TGTGCCAGCAGGTACGGGGGGGATGCCAAAAACATTCAGTACTTC. Amino acids: CASRYGGDAKNIQYF.